This entry features one T cell receptor (beta chain) sequence. This entry comes from a study of blood T cell repertoires in COVID-19. On the study more broadly: Samples of COVID-19 (acute and convalescent) were obtained from the United States, Italy and Spain. From T cells, B-cell-depleted T cells, or PBMCs came the material, which was cDNA or gDNA.

This CDR3 contains 15 residues. V lost 0 bases to trimming and J lost 2 bases; unmatched junction nucleotides: 2. Germline lookup yields CDR1 LGHNA and CDR2 YSLEER. Source study methods: Amplification with reference gene primers provided the estimates of nucleated cell counts. The protocol was immunoSEQ multiplex PCR, while the TCRdb copy is restricted to in-frame clones and leaves out a portion. Clonal size and the V and J genes are those of that table, whereas D and trimming came from the DNA. The repertoire has roughly 59,000 clones, under 80% of them found once; the top ten carry around 9.7%. Material for sequencing was peripheral blood. The clonotype originates from a human donor in a cohort sampled during active COVID-19. V is TRBV4-3 and J is TRBJ1-2; 8 nucleotides match TRBD1. The CDR3 DNA follows: TGCGCCAGCAGCCAAGATCCAGGGGGCAACTATGGCTACACCTTC. This codes for CASSQDPGGNYGYTF.